Listed below are T cell receptor beta chains from one sample, sequenced in a study of patients and donors after allogeneic stem cell transplantation. TCRdb re-called the RT-PCR reads through MiXCR, storing one row per CDR3 protein. The table lists about 960,000 distinct CDR3 sequences, about a sixth of them singletons. Sequenced sample: blood, either unsorted or a sorted T cell fraction (not recorded which). These receptors were taken from a human donor who was either an allogeneic HSCT recipient or a stem cell or donor lymphocyte infusion donor (not recorded which). It is not recorded whose cells these are; they may come from a transplant donor. CDR3s include the opening cysteine and the closing phenylalanine or tryptophan. A D gene is named only where the DNA matches it firmly. Size is stated for part of the rows, as once, few or many counts, or as a class when the clone is expanded.

v_call: TRBV5-1
j_call: TRBJ1-6
clone_size: many
d_call: TRBD1
cdr3_aa: CASRRTGENSPLHF
cdr3_nt: TGCGCCAGCAGGCGGACAGGGGAGAATTCACCCCTCCACTTT

v_call: TRBV19
j_call: TRBJ2-7
clone_size: few
d_call: .
cdr3_aa: CASSIRALPNAYEQYF
cdr3_nt: TGTGCCAGTAGTATTCGGGCACTCCCGAACGCCTACGAGCAGTACTTC

v_call: TRBV20-1
j_call: TRBJ1-2
clone_size: .
d_call: .
cdr3_aa: CSARDKSSYGYTF
cdr3_nt: TGCAGTGCTAGAGATAAGAGCAGCTATGGCTACACCTTC

v_call: TRBV7-8
j_call: TRBJ2-7
clone_size: .
d_call: .
cdr3_aa: CASSGQREQYF
cdr3_nt: TGTGCCAGCAGCGGGCAGAGGGAGCAGTACTTC

v_call: TRBV15
j_call: TRBJ1-5
clone_size: many
d_call: .
cdr3_aa: CATSTKTAYQPQHF
cdr3_nt: TGTGCCACCAGCACGAAGACCGCTTATCAGCCCCAGCATTTT

v_call: TRBV12-3/TRBV12-4
j_call: TRBJ2-3
clone_size: few
d_call: .
cdr3_aa: CASSLTTGSSTDTQYF
cdr3_nt: TGTGCCAGCAGTTTAACAACGGGTTCGAGCACAGATACGCAGTATTTT

v_call: TRBV21-1
j_call: TRBJ2-5
clone_size: many
d_call: .
cdr3_aa: CASSKFAGRETQYF
cdr3_nt: TGTGCCAGCAGCAAATTCGCAGGGAGGGAGACCCAGTACTTC

v_call: TRBV6-1
j_call: TRBJ2-2
clone_size: few
d_call: .
cdr3_aa: CASNYGANTGELFF
cdr3_nt: TGTGCCAGCAACTATGGGGCGAACACCGGGGAGCTGTTTTTT

v_call: TRBV12-3/TRBV12-4
j_call: TRBJ2-3
clone_size: .
d_call: .
cdr3_aa: CASSLGSGENTQYF
cdr3_nt: TGTGCCAGCAGTTTAGGTTCTGGAGAAAATACGCAGTATTTT

v_call: TRBV14
j_call: TRBJ1-5
clone_size: few
d_call: .
cdr3_aa: CASSRTAGVNQPQHF
cdr3_nt: TGTGCCAGCAGCCGCACGGCAGGGGTGAATCAGCCCCAGCATTTT

v_call: TRBV12-3/TRBV12-4
j_call: TRBJ1-2
clone_size: many
d_call: TRBD1
cdr3_aa: CASSLRQGANYGYTF
cdr3_nt: TGTGCCAGCAGTTTAAGACAGGGGGCGAACTATGGCTACACCTTC

v_call: TRBV12-3/TRBV12-4
j_call: TRBJ1-2
clone_size: many
d_call: TRBD1
cdr3_aa: CASSSRQGGYGYTF
cdr3_nt: TGTGCCAGCAGTAGCCGACAGGGAGGGTATGGCTACACCTTC

v_call: TRBV29-1
j_call: TRBJ2-7
clone_size: .
d_call: .
cdr3_aa: CSVRWRDEQYF
cdr3_nt: TGCAGCGTGCGATGGAGGGACGAGCAGTACTTC

v_call: TRBV5-1
j_call: TRBJ2-5
clone_size: .
d_call: TRBD1
cdr3_aa: CASSVRDRGRETQYF
cdr3_nt: TGCGCCAGCAGCGTCCGGGACAGGGGGCGGGAGACCCAGTACTTC

v_call: TRBV7-9
j_call: TRBJ2-3
clone_size: .
d_call: TRBD2
cdr3_aa: CASSSTSGSFSDTQYF
cdr3_nt: TGTGCCAGCAGTTCCACTAGCGGGAGTTTCTCAGATACGCAGTATTTT

v_call: TRBV20-1
j_call: TRBJ1-1
clone_size: few
d_call: .
cdr3_aa: CSASEYMNTEAFF
cdr3_nt: TGCAGTGCTAGCGAGTATATGAACACTGAAGCTTTCTTT

v_call: TRBV2
j_call: TRBJ1-5
clone_size: few
d_call: .
cdr3_aa: CASSQGGQGYPPQHF
cdr3_nt: TGTGCCAGCAGTCAAGGCGGGCAGGGTTATCCGCCCCAGCATTTT

v_call: TRBV12-3/TRBV12-4
j_call: TRBJ1-6
clone_size: many
d_call: .
cdr3_aa: CASTLTQGGNSPLHF
cdr3_nt: TGTGCCAGCACCCTAACACAGGGAGGGAATTCACCCCTCCACTTT

v_call: TRBV13
j_call: TRBJ2-1
clone_size: many
d_call: TRBD2
cdr3_aa: CASSQGTSGNNEQFF
cdr3_nt: TGTGCCAGCAGCCAAGGGACTAGCGGAAACAATGAGCAGTTCTTC

v_call: TRBV9
j_call: TRBJ2-6
clone_size: .
d_call: .
cdr3_aa: CASSALSSGANVLTF
cdr3_nt: TGTGCCAGCAGCGCCCTCTCGTCTGGGGCCAACGTCCTGACTTTC

v_call: TRBV24-1
j_call: TRBJ2-5
clone_size: few
d_call: TRBD1
cdr3_aa: CATSARQGVQETQYF
cdr3_nt: TGTGCCACCAGTGCGCGGCAGGGGGTACAAGAGACCCAGTACTTC

v_call: TRBV20-1
j_call: TRBJ2-7
clone_size: few
d_call: TRBD1
cdr3_aa: CSASTGEGRGAYEQYF
cdr3_nt: TGCAGTGCTAGTACAGGGGAAGGACGGGGAGCCTACGAGCAGTACTTC

v_call: TRBV5-5
j_call: TRBJ1-2
clone_size: .
d_call: .
cdr3_aa: CASSGARGANYGYTF
cdr3_nt: TGTGCCAGCAGCGGGGCTCGGGGAGCTAACTATGGCTACACCTTC

v_call: TRBV29-1
j_call: TRBJ2-7
clone_size: few
d_call: .
cdr3_aa: CSVENPGPSSYEQYF
cdr3_nt: TGCAGCGTTGAAAACCCTGGACCTAGCTCCTACGAGCAGTACTTC

v_call: TRBV19
j_call: TRBJ2-1
clone_size: .
d_call: .
cdr3_aa: CASSIAAYSYNEQFF
cdr3_nt: TGTGCCAGTAGTATAGCGGCCTACTCCTACAATGAGCAGTTCTTC

v_call: TRBV29-1
j_call: TRBJ2-5
clone_size: many
d_call: .
cdr3_aa: CSVTSGQETQYF
cdr3_nt: TGCAGCGTGACATCGGGGCAAGAGACCCAGTACTTC

v_call: TRBV11-3
j_call: TRBJ2-7
clone_size: .
d_call: .
cdr3_aa: CASTFGSHEQYF
cdr3_nt: TGTGCCAGCACCTTCGGGAGCCACGAGCAGTACTTC

v_call: TRBV30
j_call: TRBJ2-7
clone_size: .
d_call: .
cdr3_aa: CAWSVGPEQYF
cdr3_nt: TGTGCCTGGAGTGTGGGGCCCGAGCAGTACTTC

v_call: TRBV30
j_call: TRBJ2-3
clone_size: once
d_call: .
cdr3_aa: CAWLQSDTQYF
cdr3_nt: TGTGCCTGGCTCCAGTCGGATACGCAGTATTTT

v_call: TRBV6-2/TRBV6-3
j_call: TRBJ1-1
clone_size: few
d_call: .
cdr3_aa: CASRTRGNTEAFF
cdr3_nt: TGTGCCAGCAGGACTCGGGGGAACACTGAAGCTTTCTTT

v_call: TRBV6-5
j_call: TRBJ1-5
clone_size: .
d_call: .
cdr3_aa: CASSYLGWDQPQHF
cdr3_nt: TGTGCCAGCAGTTACTTGGGGTGGGATCAGCCCCAGCATTTT

v_call: TRBV6-5
j_call: TRBJ2-3
clone_size: few
d_call: .
cdr3_aa: CASSYGQAYTDTQYF
cdr3_nt: TGTGCCAGCAGTTACGGCCAGGCCTACACAGATACGCAGTATTTT

v_call: TRBV7-9
j_call: TRBJ2-5
clone_size: .
d_call: .
cdr3_aa: CASSFRGLGETQYF
cdr3_nt: TGTGCCAGCAGCTTCCGCGGTTTGGGGGAGACCCAGTACTTC

v_call: TRBV15
j_call: TRBJ1-5
clone_size: many
d_call: .
cdr3_aa: CATSRAQRDQPQHF
cdr3_nt: TGTGCCACCAGCAGAGCCCAGAGGGACCAGCCCCAGCATTTT

v_call: TRBV5-1
j_call: TRBJ2-7
clone_size: many
d_call: .
cdr3_aa: CASSLEFRTPSYEQYF
cdr3_nt: TGCGCCAGCAGCTTGGAATTCCGCACCCCCTCCTACGAGCAGTACTTC

v_call: TRBV2
j_call: TRBJ1-5
clone_size: few
d_call: .
cdr3_aa: CAFPPISNQPQHF
cdr3_nt: TGTGCCTTTCCTCCAATTAGCAATCAGCCCCAGCATTTT

v_call: TRBV12-3/TRBV12-4
j_call: TRBJ1-1
clone_size: many
d_call: .
cdr3_aa: CASSLSLTQEAFF
cdr3_nt: TGTGCCAGCAGTTTAAGCTTAACCCAGGAAGCTTTCTTT

v_call: TRBV5-1
j_call: TRBJ2-5
clone_size: few
d_call: .
cdr3_aa: CASSLYRGTQETQYF
cdr3_nt: TGCGCCAGCAGCTTGTATCGCGGGACCCAAGAGACCCAGTACTTC

v_call: TRBV27
j_call: TRBJ1-6
clone_size: few
d_call: TRBD1
cdr3_aa: CASSPQDRTYSPLHF
cdr3_nt: TGTGCCAGCAGTCCACAGGACAGGACTTATTCACCCCTCCACTTT

v_call: TRBV28
j_call: TRBJ1-6
clone_size: many
d_call: .
cdr3_aa: CASSLQDGGSPLHF
cdr3_nt: TGTGCCAGCAGTTTGCAGGACGGGGGTTCACCCCTCCACTTT

v_call: TRBV4-2
j_call: TRBJ2-5
clone_size: few
d_call: .
cdr3_aa: CASSQAGLAGQETQYF
cdr3_nt: TGTGCCAGCAGCCAAGCGGGCCTAGCAGGCCAAGAGACCCAGTACTTC

v_call: TRBV7-3
j_call: TRBJ2-3
clone_size: few
d_call: .
cdr3_aa: CASSPRRRKGDTQYF
cdr3_nt: TGTGCCAGCAGCCCACGTCGGCGGAAGGGGGATACGCAGTATTTT

v_call: TRBV7-2
j_call: TRBJ1-6
clone_size: .
d_call: .
cdr3_aa: CASSSNVRLAGGSPLHF
cdr3_nt: TGTGCCAGCAGCTCCAACGTGAGACTCGCCGGCGGTTCACCCCTCCACTTT

v_call: TRBV27
j_call: TRBJ1-6
clone_size: few
d_call: TRBD1
cdr3_aa: CASSLRVRTDRAYNSPLHF
cdr3_nt: TGTGCCAGCAGTTTAAGAGTCCGTACGGACAGGGCCTATAATTCACCCCTCCACTTT

v_call: TRBV10-3
j_call: TRBJ2-1
clone_size: few
d_call: TRBD2
cdr3_aa: CAIRDLAGDFHEQFF
cdr3_nt: TGTGCCATCAGAGACTTAGCGGGAGATTTCCATGAGCAGTTCTTC

v_call: TRBV5-6
j_call: TRBJ2-1
clone_size: .
d_call: TRBD2
cdr3_aa: CASSLGEGPGEQFF
cdr3_nt: TGTGCCAGCAGTCTGGGGGAGGGCCCCGGAGAGCAGTTCTTC

v_call: TRBV7-8
j_call: TRBJ2-1
clone_size: few
d_call: .
cdr3_aa: CASSFNEDNEQFF
cdr3_nt: TGTGCCAGCAGCTTCAACGAGGACAATGAGCAGTTCTTC

v_call: TRBV12-5
j_call: TRBJ2-7
clone_size: many
d_call: .
cdr3_aa: CASGLNSVSYEQYF
cdr3_nt: TGTGCTAGTGGTTTGAACAGCGTCTCCTACGAGCAGTACTTC

v_call: TRBV29-1
j_call: TRBJ2-3
clone_size: few
d_call: TRBD2
cdr3_aa: CSALGLAGGYTDTQYF
cdr3_nt: TGCAGCGCACTGGGACTAGCGGGGGGCTACACAGATACGCAGTATTTT

v_call: TRBV12-3/TRBV12-4
j_call: TRBJ2-3
clone_size: .
d_call: .
cdr3_aa: CASIGGPLGTDTQYF
cdr3_nt: TGTGCCAGCATTGGGGGGCCTCTCGGCACAGATACGCAGTATTTT

v_call: TRBV19
j_call: TRBJ2-2
clone_size: .
d_call: .
cdr3_aa: CASSIRGVGELFF
cdr3_nt: TGTGCCAGTAGTATCCGAGGTGTCGGGGAGCTGTTTTTT

v_call: TRBV7-2
j_call: TRBJ1-2
clone_size: .
d_call: .
cdr3_aa: CASSSDPTRGGSYGYTF
cdr3_nt: TGTGCCAGCAGCTCCGACCCCACGCGGGGTGGAAGCTATGGCTACACCTTC

v_call: TRBV4-1
j_call: TRBJ2-2
clone_size: few
d_call: .
cdr3_aa: CASSQDPQPNTGELFF
cdr3_nt: TGCGCCAGCAGCCAAGACCCACAGCCTAACACCGGGGAGCTGTTTTTT

v_call: TRBV10-3
j_call: TRBJ2-3
clone_size: many
d_call: .
cdr3_aa: CAIRPGQLTDTQYF
cdr3_nt: TGTGCCATCAGACCCGGTCAACTCACAGATACGCAGTATTTT

v_call: TRBV7-2
j_call: TRBJ2-1
clone_size: .
d_call: TRBD2
cdr3_aa: CASSLAWAGGLDEQFF
cdr3_nt: TGTGCCAGCAGCTTAGCCTGGGCGGGGGGCCTCGATGAGCAGTTCTTC

v_call: TRBV20-1
j_call: TRBJ1-2
clone_size: .
d_call: .
cdr3_aa: CSASNARLHGYTF
cdr3_nt: TGCAGTGCTAGTAACGCCAGGTTGCATGGCTACACCTTC

v_call: TRBV5-1
j_call: TRBJ2-1
clone_size: few
d_call: .
cdr3_aa: CASSYTLIGGFTYNEQFF
cdr3_nt: TGCGCCAGCAGCTACACCCTCATTGGGGGCTTCACCTACAATGAGCAGTTCTTC

v_call: TRBV6-2/TRBV6-3
j_call: TRBJ1-4
clone_size: .
d_call: .
cdr3_aa: CASTNGGGGAGKLFF
cdr3_nt: TGTGCCAGCACCAACGGCGGGGGGGGCGCGGGAAAACTGTTTTTT

v_call: TRBV6-1
j_call: TRBJ2-2
clone_size: .
d_call: .
cdr3_aa: CATLTGELFF
cdr3_nt: TGTGCCACGTTAACCGGGGAGCTGTTTTTT

v_call: TRBV7-3
j_call: TRBJ2-1
clone_size: .
d_call: .
cdr3_aa: CASSLDRAGGQFF
cdr3_nt: TGTGCCAGCAGCTTAGACAGGGCGGGGGGGCAGTTCTTC